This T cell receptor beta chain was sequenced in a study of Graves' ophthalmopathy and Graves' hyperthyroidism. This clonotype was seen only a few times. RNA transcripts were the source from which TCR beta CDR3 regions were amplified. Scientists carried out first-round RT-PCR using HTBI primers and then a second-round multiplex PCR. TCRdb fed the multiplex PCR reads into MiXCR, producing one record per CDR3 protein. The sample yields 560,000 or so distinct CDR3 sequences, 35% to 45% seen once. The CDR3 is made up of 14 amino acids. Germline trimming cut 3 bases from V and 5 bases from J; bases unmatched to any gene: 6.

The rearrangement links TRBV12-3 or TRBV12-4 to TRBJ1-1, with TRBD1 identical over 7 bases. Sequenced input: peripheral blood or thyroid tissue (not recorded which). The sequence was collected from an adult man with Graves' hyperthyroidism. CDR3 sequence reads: CASSFTGAGTEAFF. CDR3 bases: TGTGCCAGCAGTTTTACAGGGGCTGGGACTGAAGCTTTCTTT.